The 13 T cell receptor beta chains given below trace back to one sample, sequenced in a study of Ad26.COV2.S vaccination and SARS-CoV-2 variants. Only in-frame clones appear in the TCRdb table, and some are missing; sequencing was by immunoSEQ multiplex PCR. Of fewer than 900,000 clones listed, about 89% are singletons. Treatment: around 19 received Ad26.COV2.S at low or high dose, single or two shots; 5 received placebo; per-sample allocation not given. Sampling happened 63 days after the first vaccine or placebo injection. The specimen was peripheral blood, collected in a trial of Ad26.COV2.S vaccine versus placebo. Source of these receptors: a person between 18 and 59 years old who received the Ad26.COV2.S COVID-19 vaccine or a placebo.

The chain carries TRBV5-1 and TRBJ1-1; 8 nucleotides match TRBD1. The germline gives CDR1 SGHRS, CDR2 YFSETQ. J was trimmed by 6 bases and V by 5 bases; bases with no gene match: 6. The CDR3 length is 13 residues. The CDR3 bases are TGCGCCAGCAGGGACAGGGAGCGGGCTGAAGCTTTCTTT. Amino acid sequence: CASRDRERAEAFF.

This clone is a singleton in its sample. The genes are TRBV19 and TRBJ2-3, with D possibly TRBD1 on 6 matching bases. Trimming took 6 bases from V and 1 from J, leaving 11 bases between them. The CDR3 is 14 amino acids. Germline CDR1 reads LNHDA; CDR2 reads SQIVND (reference sequence). The CDR3 DNA follows: TGTGCCAGTAGGGGGGCTAGGGGCACAGATACGCAGTATTTT. It codes for CASRGARGTDTQYF.

V is TRBV6-6 and J is TRBJ1-3, with 7 bases fitting TRBD1. The V and J ends lost 11 bases and 0 bases, in that order; junction bases with no gene match: 4. CDR1 MNHNY and CDR2 SVGAGI come from the germline V gene (reference sequence). This CDR3 contains 13 residues. CDR3 loop: CAVAGGSGNTIYF. The CDR3 region has the DNA TGTGCCGTCGCAGGGGGCTCTGGAAACACCATATATTTT.

The rearrangement uses TRBV5-1 and TRBJ2-6; D is possibly TRBD1 (5 bases). Trimming stripped 1 base from V and 0 bases from J, with 11 bases between. Germline CDR1 and CDR2: SGHRS and YFSETQ. This CDR3 is 17 amino acids long. CDR3 loop: CASSLFQGSSGANVLTF. CDR3 DNA: TGCGCCAGCAGCTTGTTCCAGGGTAGCTCTGGGGCCAACGTCCTGACTTTC.

V gene TRBV5-1 combines with J gene TRBJ2-3; D ambiguous. This CDR3 contains 12 residues. Trimming left V 5 bases short and J 3 bases short, with 7 bases between. Germline loops: CDR1 SGHRS, CDR2 YFSETQ. This CDR3 is CASSFATDTQYF. The CDR3 DNA reads TGCGCCAGCAGTTTTGCTACAGATACGCAGTATTTT.

This rearrangement joins TRBV5-1 to TRBJ2-5, with TRBD2 matching over 7 bases. Germline CDR1 SGHRS, CDR2 YFSETQ. V was clipped by 5 bases and J by 5 bases; unmatched bases: 12. CDR3 length equals 15 residues. The CDR3 DNA follows: TGCGCCAGCAGAACGGCGCTAGCGGATGCGGAGACCCAGTACTTC. Translating gives CASRTALADAETQYF.

This chain uses TRBV6-1 with TRBJ2-1, with 10 bases matching TRBD2. V was pared by 3 bases and J by 0 bases, with 5 bases of the junction left unmatched. The CDR3 consists of 17 residues. In germline, CDR1 is MNHNS, CDR2 SASEGT. The CDR3 loop is CASSDLLAGSSYNEQFF. The CDR3 DNA is TGTGCCAGCAGTGACCTACTAGCGGGGAGCTCCTACAATGAGCAGTTCTTC.

The rearrangement joins TRBV6-6 to TRBJ2-2; D is perhaps TRBD1 (5 bases). Trimming took off 5 bases at V and 0 bases at J, with 19 bases between the two ends. The CDR3 runs 18 residues. Germline V CDR1 and CDR2: MNHNY, SVGAGI (reference sequence). The CDR3 region is CASSQGPTIYANTGELFF. For the CDR3, the DNA is TGTGCCAGCAGTCAGGGTCCTACTATTTATGCGAACACCGGGGAGCTGTTTTTT.

On this clone: Within the sample, other DNA sequences also encode this same CDR3. The chain has TRBV18 and TRBJ1-3; D remains unclear. The V gene lost 0 bases and the J gene lost 0 bases, with 6 bases spanning the gap. CDR1 and CDR2 from the germline V gene are KGHSH and LQKENI. The CDR3 is 15 residues long. CDR3 DNA: TGTGCCAGCTCACCACCGGCGAACTCTGGAAACACCATATATTTT. Translated, it gives CASSPPANSGNTIYF.

The chain uses TRBV27 and TRBJ2-2; 8 bases are a match to TRBD1. Per germline, CDR1 MNHEY and CDR2 SMNVEV (reference sequence). Losses at the gene ends were 5 bases for V and 1 base for J; bases not matched to a gene: 3. This CDR3 region has 15 residues. The CDR3 DNA reads as TGTGCCAGCAGTAAAGGGACAGGGAACACCGGGGAGCTGTTTTTT. Its translation: CASSKGTGNTGELFF.

The chain is built from TRBV18 and TRBJ1-2; 8 bases align to TRBD1. The V and J ends lost 1 base and 8 bases, in that order; junction bases with no gene match: 15. Germline V lookup: CDR1 KGHSH, CDR2 LQKENI. The CDR3 runs 17 residues. The CDR3 region is CASSPRTGKESLGGYTF. The CDR3 DNA reads TGTGCCAGCTCACCACGGACAGGGAAAGAATCTTTGGGCGGCTACACCTTC.

V is TRBV6-6 and J is TRBJ1-6, with D possibly being TRBD1 (6 bases). Germline V gene lookup returns CDR1 MNHNY and CDR2 SVGAGI (reference sequence). The length of the CDR3 is 12 residues. Trimming removed 6 bases at V and 7 bases at J, with 7 bases between. The CDR3 bases are TGTGCCAGCAGGAGGGGGAATTCACCCCTCCACTTT. Its protein is CASRRGNSPLHF.

This clone was seen only once. The V call is TRBV3-1 (or the pseudogene TRBV3-2), the J call TRBJ1-6, with TRBD1 as a possible D gene (6 bases). The CDR3 extends over 14 amino acids. V lost 1 base and J lost 6, with 7 bases in between. Germline-derived CDR1 and CDR2 are LGHDT and YNNKEL (reference sequence). Here the CDR3 DNA reads TGTGCCAGCAGCCAAGGACAGGTTAATTCACCCCTCCACTTT. Translating gives CASSQGQVNSPLHF.